The next 11 T cell receptor beta chains were all read from a single sample in a study of cytomegalovirus exposure and HLA in healthy donors. The repertoire was sequenced with immunoSEQ multiplex PCR; TCRdb's copy has only in-frame clones and lacks some. This table holds fewer than 200,000 clones, nearly 90% found once. Sequencing was performed on PBMCs. The origin of the receptors is a man between 18 and 29 years old in good health and CMV-seropositive.

The chain has TRBV1 and TRBJ2-3; the table assigns TRBD1, which was not confirmed against the DNA. TRBV1 is annotated as a pseudogene. The CDR3 runs 13 residues. CDR3 region: CTSRHPRTDTQYF. DNA for the CDR3: TGCACCAGCAGACACCCTCGCACAGATACGCAGTATTTT.

V usage is TRBV5-1 and J usage is TRBJ2-1, with TRBD2 identical over 14 bases. V dropped 5 bases and J dropped 6; count of bases not matched to a gene: 19. The CDR3 is made up of 20 amino acids. Germline CDR1 and CDR2: SGHRS and YFSETQ. CDR3 sequence (DNA): TGCGCCAGCAGTCTCCCCTCCGGGACTAGCGGGAGAATATCCCGCAATGAGCAGTTCTTC. Protein product: CASSLPSGTSGRISRNEQFF.

V and J are TRBV28 and TRBJ1-5; weak D call: TRBD1 (6 bases). Germline assignment: CDR1 MDHEN and CDR2 SYDVKM. The CDR3 consists of 17 residues. The V gene lost 7 bases and the J gene lost 4 bases, with 23 bases spanning the gap. CDR3 bases: TGTGCCAGCATCGAGGGAAGTCTCCGGGACAAGAATCAGCCCCAGCATTTT. This codes for CASIEGSLRDKNQPQHF.

V gene TRBV6-1 combines with J gene TRBJ1-5; TRBD1 aligns across 7 bases. V shed 7 bases and J 3 bases; nucleotides not matched to a gene: 6. Germline loops: CDR1 MNHNS, CDR2 SASEGT. The length of the CDR3 is 14 residues. The CDR3 region is CASNRDRLNQPQHF. The CDR3 region has the DNA TGTGCCAGCAACCGGGACAGACTCAATCAGCCCCAGCATTTT.

This chain links TRBV27 with TRBJ2-7; 10 bases agree with TRBD2. With 2 bases clipped from V and 0 bases from J, the junction kept 4 bases outside the gene matches. Germline loops: CDR1 MNHEY, CDR2 SMNVEV (reference sequence). The CDR3 consists of 16 residues. The CDR3 loop is CASSLTASGSSYEQYF. Here the CDR3 DNA reads TGTGCCAGCAGTTTAACGGCTAGCGGGAGCTCCTACGAGCAGTACTTC.

The chain combines TRBV11-2 with TRBJ1-1, with 9 bases that match TRBD1. The CDR3 has 15 amino acids. Looked up from germline, CDR1 is SGHAT and CDR2 is FQNNGV. The V gene end was trimmed by 3 bases and the J gene end by 0 bases; junction bases not matched to a gene: 2. CDR3 amino acids: CASSFGTGLNTEAFF. The CDR3, as DNA: TGTGCCAGCAGCTTCGGGACAGGGCTGAACACTGAAGCTTTCTTT.

V is TRBV19 and J is TRBJ2-2, with a weak D call TRBD2 (6 bases). V was cut by 8 bases and J by 7 bases, with 17 bases left in between. The CDR3 runs 14 residues. Germline values: CDR1 LNHDA, CDR2 SQIVND (reference sequence). CDR3 DNA sequence: TGTGCCAGTCGGGACTCCGGTCGAGTCGGGGAGCTGTTTTTT. It yields the protein CASRDSGRVGELFF.

The rearrangement uses TRBV4-1 and TRBJ2-7; D may be TRBD2 (6 bases). The CDR3 runs 16 residues. Germline V gene sequence: CDR1 MGHRA, CDR2 YSYEKL. V shed 0 bases and J shed 2 bases, with 14 bases lying between them. This CDR3 is CASSQELTGVTYEQYF. CDR3 coding DNA: TGCGCCAGCAGCCAAGAGTTGACGGGAGTAACCTACGAGCAGTACTTC.

This chain joins TRBV29-1 and TRBJ2-1; 9 nucleotides line up with TRBD2. This CDR3 spans 18 amino acids. Germline V gives CDR1 SQVTM, CDR2 ANQGSEA. With V trimmed by 0 bases and J by 0 bases, 9 bases remained unmatched. DNA of the CDR3: TGCAGCGTTGAAGATGTTGCGGGAGGGCTCTACTCCTACAATGAGCAGTTCTTC. Its translation is CSVEDVAGGLYSYNEQFF.

J is TRBJ2-2 and V is TRBV9; D may be TRBD1 (5 bases). The CDR3 spans 17 residues. The ends were cut back, 0 bases at V and 7 bases at J, with 19 bases in the middle. Germline V lookup: CDR1 SGDLS, CDR2 YYNGEE. The CDR3 DNA reads TGTGCCAGCAGCGTAGCCCCCAGGGCTCGACCCGGCGGGGAGCTGTTTTTT. This gives the protein CASSVAPRARPGGELFF.

The chain joins TRBV28 to TRBJ2-2, with 9 bases matching TRBD2. The length of the CDR3 is 17 residues. V gave up 3 bases and J gave up 5 bases; unmatched junction bases: 10. Germline V CDR1 and CDR2: MDHEN, SYDVKM. CDR3 coding DNA: TGTGCCAGCAGTTTGATTAAAGGACTAGCGCCAACCGGGGAGCTGTTTTTT. Translating gives CASSLIKGLAPTGELFF. The full variable domain, completed using reference TRBV28 and TRBJ2-2, is DVKVTQSSRYLVKRTGEKVFLECVQDMDHENMFWYRQDPGLGLRLIYFSYDVKMKEKGDIPEGYSVSREKKERFSLILESASTNQTSMYLCASSLIKGLAPTGELFFGEGSRLTVL.